The clone carrying this T cell receptor (beta chain) was observed a handful of times. Its antigen is currently unknown. This CDR3 has 12 amino acids. Trimming left V 2 bases short and J 7 bases short, with 6 bases between. Germline V gene data show CDR1 as MNHNS and CDR2 as SASEGT. TCRdb independently ran MiXCR on the 5' RACE reads; one entry per CDR3 protein. Here the sample spans tens of thousands of distinct CDR3 sequences, roughly 8.5% being singletons. The data were obtained in a study of CD8 T cells in ankylosing spondylitis. General observations from the study: One TCR beta motif, made up of under ten highly homologous variants, appeared characteristic of ankylosing spondylitis blood. Disease-associated clones were reportedly significantly overrepresented in matched ankylosing spondylitis synovial fluid.

The rearrangement joins TRBV6-1 to TRBJ2-1; the D gene could be TRBD1 or TRBD2 (5 bases each). The sequence came from a male donor with ankylosing spondylitis. Sequenced: blood, either unsorted or a sorted T cell fraction (not recorded which). The CDR3 sequence: CASSEWGNEQFF. The CDR3 DNA reads TGTGCCAGCAGTGAATGGGGGAATGAGCAGTTCTTC.